The 5 T cell receptor beta chains listed next were all sequenced from one sample in a study of cytomegalovirus exposure and HLA in healthy donors. PCR amplification relied on 60 Vbeta primers (plus 13 Jbeta primers). Some clones are missing from TCRdb's copy, which holds only in-frame ones; the method was immunoSEQ multiplex PCR. The sample records about 160,000 clones, less than 80% being singletons. Material: PBMCs. The receptors were sampled from a man between 35 and 55 years old in good health and CMV-seronegative.

The CDR3 sequence: CASSLSMAGGHETQYF. In nucleotides, the CDR3 is TGCGCCAGCAGCTTGTCAATGGCGGGAGGGCACGAGACCCAGTACTTC. The rearrangement links TRBV5-1 to TRBJ2-5; 9 bases line up with TRBD2. The junction had 9 bases not matched to a gene; V was cut back by 1 base and J by 5 bases. Looked up from germline, CDR1 is SGHRS and CDR2 is YFSETQ. There are 16 residues in the CDR3.

The chain uses TRBV19 and TRBJ1-4; D is uncertain. There are 13 residues in the CDR3. V lost 0 bases and J lost 7, with 6 bases in between. Looked up from germline, CDR1 is LNHDA and CDR2 is SQIVND (reference sequence). The CDR3 DNA reads as TGTGCCAGTAGTATAGATAGAAGTGAAAAACTGTTTTTT. This codes for CASSIDRSEKLFF. The variable domain in full, completed from reference TRBV19 and TRBJ1-4, reads DGGITQSPKYLFRKEGQNVTLSCEQNLNHDAMYWYRQDPGQGLRLIYYSQIVNDFQKGDIAEGYSVSREKKESFPLTVTSAQKNPTAFYLCASSIDRSEKLFFGSGTQLSVL.

CDR3 nucleotides: TGTGCCAGCAGTCGGAGTGCGGGGGGAGGTGAAGCTTTCTTT. It codes for CASSRSAGGGEAFF. This chain connects TRBV28 to TRBJ1-1; weak D call: TRBD1 (5 bases). Germline V gene lookup returns CDR1 MDHEN and CDR2 SYDVKM. The CDR3 runs to 14 residues. Trimming cost V 5 bases and J 7 bases, with 17 bases left between them.

The genes are TRBV5-1 and TRBJ2-3; 9 bases match TRBD2. Germline V gene sequence: CDR1 SGHRS, CDR2 YFSETQ. The V and J ends lost 4 bases and 4 bases, in that order; junction bases with no gene match: 10. This CDR3 region has 16 residues. CDR3 protein: CASSPTKSGGPDTQYF. The DNA for the CDR3 is TGCGCCAGCAGCCCCACCAAGAGCGGGGGGCCAGATACGCAGTATTTT.

This clone has a handful of counts. V and J are TRBV4-1 and TRBJ2-5; perhaps TRBD2 as D (6 bases). The CDR3 contains 14 residues. Trimming stripped 1 base from V and 5 bases from J, with 11 bases between. CDR1 MGHRA and CDR2 YSYEKL come from the germline V gene. CDR3 nucleotide sequence: TGCGCCAGCAGCCAAGTTCCGGGGGTGGAGACCCAGTACTTC. Its protein is CASSQVPGVETQYF.